Sequencing of this T cell receptor (beta chain) was carried out in a study of shared T cell receptors in the human thymus. This clone has more than one count but fewer than ten. Data came from immunoSEQ multiplex PCR; TCRdb stores just in-frame clones and leaves some out. The sample holds about 660,000 clones, about 89% seen once. This CDR3 has 15 residues. Per germline, CDR1 MGHRA and CDR2 YSYEKL. Trimming pared 0 bases from V and 4 bases from J, leaving 10 bases between. The data were also submitted as part of a second study, on human thymus T cells. From that paper: Resections from corrective heart surgery provided thymus tissue. Usage of V and J genes appeared biased in thymic and blood repertoires.

V and J are TRBV4-1 and TRBJ1-3; D might be TRBD1 (5 bases). The sample taken for sequencing was thymocytes. This sequence was found in a boy under three years old with a congenital heart defect. CDR3 sequence reads: CASSQDRGRGNTIYF. CDR3 bases: TGCGCCAGCAGCCAAGATCGGGGGAGAGGAAACACCATATATTTT.